This TCR beta chain is drawn from a study of blood T cell repertoires in COVID-19 (dated by TCRdb to 2020 to 2022). Background for the entire study: Samples covering the acute and convalescent phases of COVID-19 were provided by collaborators in the United States, Italy and Spain. The material from the prospective study consisted of cDNA or gDNA derived from T cells, B-cell-depleted T cells, or PBMCs. Subjects who had been exposed to COVID-19, were actively infected with it, or had recovered from it provided the deeply sampled blood TCRbeta repertoires that made up the dataset. A freely available public database, intended as a resource for researchers studying the immune response to SARS-CoV-2, is where the repertoires were released. Samples were obtained from the ongoing ImmuneRACE study (first 160 participants) and from over a thousand subjects provided by 6 global collaborators. Nearly every sample came with metadata listing a de-identified subject ID, COVID-19 status, age in years and sex. Where available, HLA class I and class II types were obtained from metadata supplied by the sample provider rather than from assay-based typing.

Points on this clone: Its antigen remains unidentified. The sample holds no much larger clone one base away, and base qualities are not on file.

Collaborating institutions collected whole blood in K2EDTA tubes following their own protocols. For TCRbeta analysis, collaborators shipped samples in one of three forms: frozen whole blood, isolated PBMCs, or DNA extracted from either of those sample types. TCRbeta CDR3 regions were amplified from genomic DNA using the immunoSEQ Assay, a bias-controlled multiplex PCR. The paper's data handling went like this. Within the assay, amplification of reference gene primers was used to estimate how many nucleated cells each sample contained. To quantify the absolute abundance of each unique TCRbeta CDR3 rearrangement, sequence reads were collapsed and filtered. For each sample, productive Simpson clonality was calculated by taking the square root of Simpson's diversity index across productive rearrangements. TCRdb mirrors the immuneACCESS table, restricted to in-frame sequences. Some clones are absent from its copies; in checked studies, under half trace to an unresolved V gene, and the reason for the others is unknown. The V and J calls and clone size were taken over from that table, and D and trimming were inferred from the DNA. The sample table lists 30,000 to 40,000 clones, approximately 95% of them with a count of one. The biggest ten clones account for roughly 0.93% of the sample.

Overall study results and their limits: How much clinical and demographic metadata was included differed by source and by participant, and the metadata was provided uncurated.

The CDR3 contains 14 residues, cysteine and phenylalanine counted. Only the CDR3 DNA stays, 42 bases, in frame from base 1. From a lookup of the germline V gene, CDR1 and CDR2 are SGHDT and YYEEEE. The V end gives up 4 bases and the J end 2 bases, leaving 3 bases in the junction not matched to a gene. This chain is built from TRBV5-6 and TRBJ2-1, with 7 central nucleotides matching TRBD2. The receptor comes from a male donor with active COVID-19. The sequenced sample consisted of peripheral blood. In nucleotide form, the sequence is TGTGCCAGCAGCGGACTAGGGACCTACAATGAGCAGTTCTTC. Its amino acids are CASSGLGTYNEQFF.